The sequence of this T cell receptor beta chain was determined in a study of shared clonotypes between healthy human individuals. Trimming took 6 bases from V and 6 from J, leaving 9 bases between them. CDR3 length equals 13 residues. Germline CDR1 is MNHEY and CDR2 is SMNVEV (reference sequence). Study observations and caveats: Generation probability values for non-shared clonotypes were lower than those for clonotypes shared by all four donors. The genetic and exposure-history diversity represented was limited by few donors.

This clone showed up just once. What it binds is unknown. Sorted subsets were amplified in replicate PCRs using 200 ng DNA, approximately 30,000 T cell genomes. Assay used: immunoSEQ multiplex PCR; TCRdb lists only in-frame clones, some missing. Here the sample spans roughly 2.4 million clones, 95% being singletons. Healthy HIV-negative adults with no recent acute infections or vaccinations were recruited as donors. The chain uses TRBV27 and TRBJ1-6; possible D gene TRBD1, 5 bases. Sequenced input: naive CD4+ T cells sorted from blood. Subset denoted: CD45RA+ positively selected. The TCR sequence derives from a man between 18 and 29 years old in good health. This chain's CDR3 is CASRIRANSPLHF. CDR3 DNA sequence: TGTGCCAGCAGAATCAGGGCTAATTCACCCCTCCACTTT.